What follows are 2 T cell receptor beta chains derived from one specimen sequenced in a study of neoadjuvant nivolumab and ipilimumab in lung cancer. Method: immunoSEQ multiplex PCR; TCRdb's copy keeps in-frame clones and lacks some. The sample has approximately 26,000 clones, approximately 80% seen once; the top ten hold around 5.7%. This specimen consisted of peripheral blood, obtained before neoadjuvant nivolumab, alone or with ipilimumab. These receptors were obtained from an adult with non-small cell lung cancer.

The chain recombines TRBV11-3 with TRBJ2-3; D is uncertain. Germline CDR1 is SGHNT and CDR2 is YENEEA. The CDR3 consists of 13 residues. The ends were cut back, 5 bases at V and 2 bases at J, with 8 bases in the middle. The CDR3 reads CASSIDVTDTQYF. In DNA form, the CDR3 reads TGTGCCAGCAGCATTGACGTCACAGATACGCAGTATTTT.

The sample holds a few counts of this clone. The chain joins TRBV29-1 to TRBJ2-3, with a tentative D call TRBD2 (6 bases). Germline CDR1 is SQVTM and CDR2 is ANQGSEA. This CDR3 spans 13 amino acids. Trimming removed 4 bases at V and 4 bases at J, with 12 bases between. CDR3 sequence (DNA): TGCAGCGTTGTACTGTCGGGGGCAGATACGCAGTATTTT. Residues: CSVVLSGADTQYF.